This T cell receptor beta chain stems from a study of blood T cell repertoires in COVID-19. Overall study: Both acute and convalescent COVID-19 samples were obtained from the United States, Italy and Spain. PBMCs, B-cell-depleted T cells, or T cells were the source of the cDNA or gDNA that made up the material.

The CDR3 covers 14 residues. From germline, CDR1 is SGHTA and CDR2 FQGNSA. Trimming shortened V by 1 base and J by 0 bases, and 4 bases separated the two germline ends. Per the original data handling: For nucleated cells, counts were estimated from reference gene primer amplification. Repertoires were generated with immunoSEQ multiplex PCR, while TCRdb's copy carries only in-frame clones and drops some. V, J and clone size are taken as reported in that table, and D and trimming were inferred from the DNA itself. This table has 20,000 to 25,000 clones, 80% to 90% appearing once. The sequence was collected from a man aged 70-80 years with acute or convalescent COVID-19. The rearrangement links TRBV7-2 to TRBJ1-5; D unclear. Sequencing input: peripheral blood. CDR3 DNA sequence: TGTGCCAGCAGCTTAGGAGATAGCAATCAGCCCCAGCATTTT. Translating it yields CASSLGDSNQPQHF.